The 25 T cell receptor beta chains below all came from one sample that was sequenced in a study of T cells in narcolepsy. Method: immunoSEQ multiplex PCR; TCRdb's copy keeps in-frame clones and lacks some. The sample holds approximately 26,000 clones, around 84% seen once. Sequences were obtained from memory (CD45RA-) CD4+ T cells from blood. These receptors all come from a human donor in good health.

This chain links TRBV10-3 with TRBJ2-7; 8 nucleotides match TRBD2. Germline values: CDR1 ENHRY, CDR2 SYGVKD. V gave up 4 bases and J gave up 0 bases; unmatched junction bases: 8. The CDR3 consists of 16 residues. The CDR3 is CAISGRLAPSSYEQYF. The CDR3 bases are TGTGCCATCAGTGGAAGACTAGCGCCGAGCTCCTACGAGCAGTACTTC.

This clone was seen a single time. The chain carries TRBV7-2 and TRBJ2-3, with TRBD2 matching over 10 bases. The V segment lost 5 bases and the J segment 8 bases; nucleotides outside the gene matches: 16. The CDR3 totals 17 residues. Germline V gene data show CDR1 as SGHTA and CDR2 as FQGNSA. CDR3 sequence: CASSLGPSGGAGGTQYF. The CDR3 coding sequence is TGTGCCAGCAGCCTAGGCCCCAGCGGGGGGGCCGGAGGTACGCAGTATTTT.

The chain has TRBV6-1 and TRBJ2-7; possibly TRBD1 for D (5 bases). Trimming shortened V by 2 bases and J by 0 bases, and 8 bases separated the two germline ends. Germline CDR1 and CDR2: MNHNS and SASEGT. The CDR3 loop spans 14 amino acids. DNA of the CDR3: TGTGCCAGCAGTGAAACAAGGGGCTCCTACGAGCAGTACTTC. Translation: CASSETRGSYEQYF.

This clone has just one count. The chain links TRBV2 to TRBJ1-4; D is undetermined. The CDR3 contains 17 residues. Germline CDR1 SNHLY, CDR2 FYNNEI. With 3 bases removed from V and 7 bases from J, the gap between germline ends came to 21 bases. The CDR3 coding sequence is TGTGCCAGCAGTGATAATATGGGATCCCGGTATGGTGAAAAACTGTTTTTT. Amino acids: CASSDNMGSRYGEKLFF.

This sequence joins TRBV10-1 and TRBJ2-1; the D is unclear. This CDR3 region has 14 residues. Per germline, CDR1 WNHNN and CDR2 SYGVQD (reference sequence). Trimming removed 8 bases from V and 1 base from J, with 12 bases in between. The CDR3 reads CASAVGRSYNEQFF. CDR3 sequence (DNA): TGCGCCAGCGCTGTCGGACGTTCCTACAATGAGCAGTTCTTC.

This chain joins TRBV28 and TRBJ2-3; 9 positions match TRBD1. The V gene's germline CDR1 is MDHEN and CDR2 SYDVKM. After removal of 6 bases from V and 0 bases from J, the junction contained 10 bases not matched to a gene. The CDR3 covers 17 residues. The CDR3 sequence: CASSKGQGLSSTDTQYF. The DNA for the CDR3 is TGTGCCAGCAGCAAGGGACAGGGTCTATCTAGCACAGATACGCAGTATTTT.

The chain couples TRBV5-1 to TRBJ1-2; 7 bases map to TRBD1. J was trimmed by 8 bases and V by 4 bases; bases with no gene match: 5. Germline loops: CDR1 SGHRS, CDR2 YFSETQ. CDR3 length equals 12 residues. CDR3: CASSETGKGYTF. Written as DNA, the CDR3 is TGCGCCAGCAGCGAGACAGGGAAGGGCTACACCTTC.

The gene calls are TRBV28 and TRBJ1-5; 9 bases line up with TRBD1. The V segment lost 6 bases and the J segment 4 bases; nucleotides outside the gene matches: 7. The germline CDR1 and CDR2 sequences are MDHEN and SYDVKM. The CDR3 totals 15 residues. The CDR3 DNA reads TGTGCCAGCAGCCCCATCGACAGGGGGAATCAGCCCCAGCATTTT. Its translation: CASSPIDRGNQPQHF.

This sequence joins TRBV7-2 and TRBJ2-3; D possibly corresponds to TRBD1 (6 bases). With 5 bases removed from V and 2 bases from J, the gap between germline ends came to 14 bases. The CDR3 loop spans 15 amino acids. Per the germline V gene, CDR1 is SGHTA and CDR2 is FQGNSA. CDR3: CASSIRGQPTDTQYF. CDR3 DNA: TGTGCCAGCAGCATCCGAGGACAGCCCACAGATACGCAGTATTTT.

The table lists this clone with a count of one. J is TRBJ1-1 and V is TRBV28, with unresolved D. CDR1 and CDR2 from the germline V gene are MDHEN and SYDVKM. This CDR3 spans 16 amino acids. V was clipped by 7 bases and J by 4 bases, with 22 bases between them. CDR3 loop: CASTLFSFRRVTEAFF. The CDR3 region has the DNA TGTGCCAGCACCCTCTTTAGTTTTAGGAGGGTCACTGAAGCTTTCTTT.

This clone was seen just once. V and J are TRBV4-1 and TRBJ2-5, with D possibly matching TRBD2 (6 bases). Germline V gives CDR1 MGHRA, CDR2 YSYEKL. Trimming took 4 bases from V and 5 from J, leaving 11 bases between them. The CDR3 length is 13 residues. CDR3 region: CASSRLGGETQYF. CDR3 nucleotides: TGCGCCAGCAGCCGACTAGGTGGGGAGACCCAGTACTTC.

The chain recombines TRBV28 with TRBJ1-6; D might be TRBD1 (6 bases). In germline, CDR1 is MDHEN, CDR2 SYDVKM. This CDR3 is 17 amino acids long. The V and J ends lost 5 bases and 0 bases respectively, with 14 bases between them. The CDR3 DNA sequence: TGTGCCAGCAGTCCCCCGGGGGCGGGCTCCTATAATTCACCCCTCCACTTT. Translated, it gives CASSPPGAGSYNSPLHF.

The rearrangement uses TRBV6-1 and TRBJ2-7; no definite D call. Trimming left V 3 bases short and J 9 bases short, with 18 bases between. The CDR3 loop spans 14 amino acids. CDR1 is MNHNS, CDR2 SASEGT, per germline. In DNA, the CDR3 is TGTGCCAGCAGTGACCGGGCGAGCGATATCGGGCAGTACTTC. It specifies CASSDRASDIGQYF.

This chain connects TRBV19 to TRBJ1-6; D uncertain. The V end was cut by 7 bases, the J end by 6 bases, with 16 bases between. Germline V gene sequence: CDR1 LNHDA, CDR2 SQIVND (reference sequence). The CDR3 extends over 15 amino acids. The CDR3 nucleotides read TGTGCCAGTACCTTGAACAGAAGAGCTAATTCACCCCTCCACTTT. This gives the protein CASTLNRRANSPLHF.

This sequence joins TRBV19 and TRBJ2-3; D is uncertain. Between the trimmed V and J ends, which lost 5 bases and 2 bases, there was a span of 8 bases. CDR1 is LNHDA and CDR2 is SQIVND in the germline V gene (reference sequence). CDR3 size: 13 residues. This chain's CDR3 is CASSWTITDTQYF. Here the CDR3 DNA reads TGTGCCAGTAGTTGGACCATCACAGATACGCAGTATTTT.

On this clone: Other DNA sequences within the sample encode an identical CDR3. V and J are TRBV14 and TRBJ2-6, with D uncertain. Germline CDR1 reads SGHDN; CDR2 reads FVKESK. This CDR3 is 15 amino acids long. Trimming stripped 4 bases from V and 0 bases from J, with 7 bases between. The CDR3 region has the DNA TGTGCCAGCAGCCCCGGACGCTCTGGGGCCAACGTCCTGACTTTC. Translated, it gives CASSPGRSGANVLTF.

The chain links TRBV7-9 to TRBJ2-2; TRBD1 is a possible D gene (6 bases). There are 13 residues in the CDR3. Germline assignment: CDR1 SEHNR and CDR2 FQNEAQ (reference sequence). With 5 bases removed from V and 6 bases from J, the gap between germline ends came to 10 bases. CDR3: CASSIQGAGELFF. The CDR3, as DNA: TGTGCCAGCAGCATACAGGGAGCCGGGGAGCTGTTTTTT.

This chain uses TRBV2 with TRBJ1-2; D gene unclear. Per germline, CDR1 SNHLY and CDR2 FYNNEI. The CDR3 is 11 residues long. The ends were cut back, 10 bases at V and 5 bases at J, with 11 bases in the middle. CDR3: CAIEDPYGYTF. DNA for the CDR3: TGTGCCATCGAGGACCCTTATGGCTACACCTTC.

The CDR3 is CASSQETGDAYEQYF. DNA of the CDR3: TGCGCCAGCAGCCAAGAGACAGGGGACGCCTACGAGCAGTACTTC. The chain combines TRBV4-1 with TRBJ2-7, with TRBD1 matching 8 bases. Germline assignment: CDR1 MGHRA and CDR2 YSYEKL. The CDR3 is made up of 15 amino acids. Unmatched junction bases numbered 3, after V lost 0 bases and J lost 2 bases.

This chain links TRBV19 with TRBJ2-3; tentatively, D is TRBD1 or TRBD2 (5 bases each). This CDR3 contains 14 residues. Trimming pared 8 bases from V and 0 bases from J, leaving 12 bases between. Germline lookup yields CDR1 LNHDA and CDR2 SQIVND (reference sequence). In DNA, the CDR3 is TGTGCCAGTGGGGGAACAGCTAGCACAGATACGCAGTATTTT. Its protein product is CASGGTASTDTQYF.

The chain links TRBV5-4 to TRBJ1-1; D is undetermined. Germline V gives CDR1 SGHNT, CDR2 YYREEE (reference sequence). This CDR3 spans 14 amino acids. Trimming shortened V by 0 bases and J by 3 bases, and 9 bases separated the two germline ends. The CDR3 DNA sequence: TGTGCCAGCAGCTTGGGAGGGCCCCACACTGAAGCTTTCTTT. Encoded protein: CASSLGGPHTEAFF.

The chain carries TRBV19 and TRBJ2-3; TRBD2 aligns across 10 bases. The germline V gene encodes CDR1 LNHDA and CDR2 SQIVND (reference sequence). After removal of 6 bases from V and 6 bases from J, the junction contained 9 bases not matched to a gene. The CDR3 spans 15 residues. The CDR3 region has the DNA TGTGCCAGTAGAGGTCGGCTAGCGGGGGATGATACGCAGTATTTT. Translated: CASRGRLAGDDTQYF.

The V and J genes are TRBV6-1 and TRBJ1-2; D gene uncertain. The CDR3 extends over 13 amino acids. Germline lookup yields CDR1 MNHNS and CDR2 SASEGT. Trimming stripped 0 bases from V and 9 bases from J, with 11 bases between. CDR3 bases: TGTGCCAGCAGTGAAGCGAGGCCGGCTAGCTACACCTTC. Amino acids: CASSEARPASYTF.

This chain connects TRBV28 to TRBJ1-2; 9 nucleotides agree with TRBD1. Germline values: CDR1 MDHEN, CDR2 SYDVKM. The J segment lost 5 bases and the V segment lost 1 base, leaving 11 bases of the junction unmatched. This CDR3 is built from 17 residues. The DNA of the CDR3 is TGTGCCAGCAGTTTATCGGGCGGGGGACAGGGTTGGTATGGCTACACCTTC. Its protein product is CASSLSGGGQGWYGYTF.

The CDR3 DNA reads as TGTGCCAGCAGCGTAAAATCTGGGGGGAACATTCAGTACTTC. Its protein is CASSVKSGGNIQYF. The chain carries TRBV11-2 and TRBJ2-4; D is possibly TRBD2 (6 bases). This CDR3 has 14 residues. The ends were cut back, 5 bases at V and 7 bases at J, with 15 bases in the middle. Germline values: CDR1 SGHAT, CDR2 FQNNGV. The full variable domain, with the rest looked up from reference TRBV11-2 and TRBJ2-4, is EAGVAQSPRYKIIEKRQSVAFWCNPISGHATLYWYQQILGQGPKLLIQFQNNGVVDDSQLPKDRFSAERLKGVDSTLKIQPAKLEDSAVYLCASSVKSGGNIQYFGAGTRLSVL.